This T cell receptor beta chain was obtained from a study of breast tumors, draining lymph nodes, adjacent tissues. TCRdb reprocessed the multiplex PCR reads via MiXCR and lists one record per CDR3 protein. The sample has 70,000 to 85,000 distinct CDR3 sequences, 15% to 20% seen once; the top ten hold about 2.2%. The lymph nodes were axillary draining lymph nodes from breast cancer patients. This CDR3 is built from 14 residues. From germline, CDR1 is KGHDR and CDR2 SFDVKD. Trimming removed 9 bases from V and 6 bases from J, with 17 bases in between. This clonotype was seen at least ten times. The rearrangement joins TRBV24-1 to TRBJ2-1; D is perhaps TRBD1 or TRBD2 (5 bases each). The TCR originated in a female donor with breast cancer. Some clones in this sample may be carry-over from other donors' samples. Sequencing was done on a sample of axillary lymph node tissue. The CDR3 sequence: CATGGRLNTNEQFF. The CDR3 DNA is TGTGCCACCGGGGGACGGTTAAATACCAATGAGCAGTTCTTC.